Listed below are T cell receptor beta chains from one sample, sequenced in a study of T cells in Graves' hyperthyroidism and ophthalmopathy. TCRdb analysed the multiplex PCR reads with MiXCR anew, one entry per CDR3 protein. The table has around 99,000 distinct CDR3 sequences, about a sixth seen once. Material for sequencing was blood. These receptor sequences come from a woman aged 45-60 years with Graves' hyperthyroidism. The CDR3 runs from the conserved cysteine through the conserved F or W. D genes are given only for firm matches. Expanded clones get a size class; other rows say once, few or many, or leave the size out.

CDR3 protein: CASTPTSGYNEQFF
CDR3 DNA: TGTGCCAGTACCCCGACTAGCGGTTACAATGAGCAGTTCTTC
clone size: -
V gene: TRBV19
J gene: TRBJ2-1
D gene: TRBD2
CDR3 length: 14

CDR3 protein: CSASLAGASTDTQYF
CDR3 DNA: TGCAGTGCTAGCCTAGCGGGCGCTAGCACAGATACGCAGTATTTT
clone size: many
V gene: TRBV20-1
J gene: TRBJ2-3
D gene: TRBD2
CDR3 length: 15

CDR3 protein: CSARALVGEQFF
CDR3 DNA: TGCAGCGCCAGAGCACTAGTCGGTGAGCAGTTCTTC
clone size: many
V gene: TRBV29-1
J gene: TRBJ2-1
D gene: -
CDR3 length: 12

CDR3 protein: CASSVTSGRARETQYF
CDR3 DNA: TGCGCCAGCAGTGTAACTAGCGGGAGGGCCCGAGAGACCCAGTACTTC
clone size: -
V gene: TRBV10-2
J gene: TRBJ2-5
D gene: TRBD2
CDR3 length: 16

CDR3 protein: CATSDSPILAGGLYNEQFF
CDR3 DNA: TGTGCCACCAGTGATTCACCAATCTTAGCGGGAGGGCTCTACAATGAGCAGTTCTTC
clone size: many
V gene: TRBV24-1
J gene: TRBJ2-1
D gene: TRBD2
CDR3 length: 19

CDR3 protein: CSARDPTSGSRGGELFF
CDR3 DNA: TGCAGTGCTAGAGATCCTACTAGCGGGAGTAGAGGGGGGGAGCTGTTTTTT
clone size: many
V gene: TRBV20-1
J gene: TRBJ2-2
D gene: TRBD2
CDR3 length: 17

CDR3 protein: CSAGQGWTGTSGGNEQFF
CDR3 DNA: TGCAGTGCTGGACAGGGATGGACCGGGACTAGCGGGGGAAATGAGCAGTTCTTC
clone size: -
V gene: TRBV20-1
J gene: TRBJ2-1
D gene: TRBD2
CDR3 length: 18

CDR3 protein: CASRLAGTDTQYF
CDR3 DNA: TGTGCCAGCAGACTAGCTGGCACAGATACGCAGTATTTT
clone size: -
V gene: TRBV19
J gene: TRBJ2-3
D gene: TRBD2
CDR3 length: 13

CDR3 protein: CASSQGGRSRETQYF
CDR3 DNA: TGCGCCAGCAGCCAGGGGGGTCGGTCAAGGGAGACCCAGTACTTC
clone size: many
V gene: TRBV5-1
J gene: TRBJ2-5
D gene: -
CDR3 length: 15

CDR3 protein: CASNFGTGVAYGYTF
CDR3 DNA: TGTGCCAGCAATTTCGGGACAGGGGTGGCATATGGCTACACCTTC
clone size: many
V gene: TRBV12-3/TRBV12-4
J gene: TRBJ1-2
D gene: TRBD1
CDR3 length: 15

CDR3 protein: CASSPSSGGTYNEQFF
CDR3 DNA: TGTGCCAGCAGCCCGAGCAGCGGGGGGACGTACAATGAGCAGTTCTTC
clone size: many
V gene: TRBV7-3
J gene: TRBJ2-1
D gene: TRBD2
CDR3 length: 16